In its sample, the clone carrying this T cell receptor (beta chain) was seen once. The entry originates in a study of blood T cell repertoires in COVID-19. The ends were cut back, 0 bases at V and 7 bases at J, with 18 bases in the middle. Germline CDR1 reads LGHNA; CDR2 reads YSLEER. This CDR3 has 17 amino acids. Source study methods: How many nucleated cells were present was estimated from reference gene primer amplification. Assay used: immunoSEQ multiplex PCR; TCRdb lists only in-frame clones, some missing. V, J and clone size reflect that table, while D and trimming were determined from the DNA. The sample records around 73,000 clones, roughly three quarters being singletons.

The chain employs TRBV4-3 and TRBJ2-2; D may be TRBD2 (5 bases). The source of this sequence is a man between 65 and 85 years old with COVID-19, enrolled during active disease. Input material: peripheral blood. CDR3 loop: CASSQDSAAGPFGELFF. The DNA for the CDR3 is TGCGCCAGCAGCCAAGATAGCGCCGCAGGACCTTTCGGGGAGCTGTTTTTT.